This TCR beta chain was sequenced during a study of spatial heterogeneity in lung cancer. Time point in this sample: blood at routine non-recurrence follow-up after resection. Unsorted whole RNA of tumor, nontumor lung or frozen PBMC was sequenced. Germline V gene sequence: CDR1 SNHLY, CDR2 FYNNEI. Trimming removed 6 bases at V and 2 bases at J, with 13 bases between. CDR3 length equals 15 residues. TCRdb itself ran the 5' RACE reads through MiXCR, one entry per CDR3 protein. Of roughly 120,000 distinct CDR3 sequences in the sample, 10% to 15% were seen once. This clonotype has just a few counts. Material: PBMCs, obtained at follow-up. This clonotype originated in a male donor with early-stage non-small cell lung cancer. V usage is TRBV2 and J usage is TRBJ2-2; D is ambiguous. CDR3 nucleotide sequence: TGTGCCAGCAGGGCCGGGTCCATAAACACCGGGGAGCTGTTTTTT. Protein product: CASRAGSINTGELFF.